Following are 17 T cell receptor beta chains from one sample sequenced in a study of T cell responses to AZD1222 COVID-19 vaccine. Method: immunoSEQ multiplex PCR; TCRdb's copy keeps in-frame clones and lacks some. This repertoire shows 150,000 to 200,000 clones, approximately 90% found once; its top ten account for 1.5%. The specimen comprised peripheral blood, sampled on day 0 of AZD1222 vaccination. The source of these receptors is an adult in good health.

The chain is built from TRBV7-2 and TRBJ2-7; TRBD2 agrees at 9 bases. The CDR3 has 15 residues. CDR1 and CDR2 from the germline V gene are SGHTA and FQGNSA. J was trimmed by 3 bases and V by 3 bases; bases with no gene match: 6. The CDR3 region has the DNA TGTGCCAGCAGCTTCCTTAGCGGGAGCCTCTACGAGCAGTACTTC. Its translation: CASSFLSGSLYEQYF.

The chain carries TRBV27 and TRBJ1-2; 8 bases are a match to TRBD1. The junction had 11 bases not matched to a gene; V was cut back by 6 bases and J by 8 bases. The CDR3 runs to 14 residues. Germline V gives CDR1 MNHEY, CDR2 SMNVEV (reference sequence). DNA of the CDR3: TGTGCCAGCAGGCAGGGACAGGCGATAGCCGGCTACACCTTC. This gives the protein CASRQGQAIAGYTF.

The V gene is TRBV11-2, the J gene TRBJ2-7; the match to TRBD1 covers 8 bases. Germline CDR1 SGHAT, CDR2 FQNNGV. The ends lost 5 bases at V and 5 bases at J; junction bases unmatched: 5. CDR3 length equals 13 residues. CDR3 DNA sequence: TGTGCCAGCAGCCTGGACAGGGCCCACGAGCAGTACTTC. It is translated as CASSLDRAHEQYF.

The CDR3 loop reads CASSRYERRSSGANVLTF. CDR3 DNA sequence: TGCGCCAGCAGCCGGTACGAACGGCGGAGCTCTGGGGCCAACGTCCTGACTTTC. J is TRBJ2-6 and V is TRBV4-1; D not certain. This CDR3 comprises 18 residues. Germline assignment: CDR1 MGHRA and CDR2 YSYEKL. Trimming stripped 4 bases from V and 0 bases from J, with 16 bases between.

This chain connects TRBV3-1 (or the pseudogene TRBV3-2) to TRBJ2-7; TRBD1 matches 9 bases. Looked up from germline, CDR1 is LGHDT and CDR2 is YNNKEL (reference sequence). J lost 3 bases, V lost 3 bases, and 12 bases had no gene match. This CDR3 has 17 amino acids. The CDR3 sequence: CASSQSIAGQGLYEQYF. CDR3 in DNA: TGTGCCAGCAGCCAGTCAATCGCGGGACAGGGACTCTACGAGCAGTACTTC.

The V call is TRBV30, the J call TRBJ2-7; D might be TRBD1 or TRBD2, each matching 5 bases. Looked up from germline, CDR1 is GTSNPN and CDR2 is SVGIG (reference sequence). V lost 0 bases, J lost 5 bases, and 17 bases lay in between. The CDR3 covers 15 residues. As DNA, the CDR3 is TGTGCCTGGAGTGTATATGGGGCAGGGACCCACGAGCAGTACTTC. Translated: CAWSVYGAGTHEQYF.

The V gene is TRBV10-1, the J gene TRBJ2-1, with 9 bases lining up with TRBD2. Germline V gene data show CDR1 as WNHNN and CDR2 as SYGVQD (reference sequence). The CDR3 spans 14 residues. The J segment lost 8 bases and the V segment lost 6 bases, leaving 8 bases of the junction unmatched. CDR3 amino acids: CASRPPGTSYEQFF. CDR3 sequence (DNA): TGCGCCAGCAGACCCCCCGGGACTAGCTATGAGCAGTTCTTC.

The chain uses TRBV29-1 and TRBJ1-1; D not resolved. The V gene lost 7 bases and the J gene lost 12 bases, with 21 bases spanning the gap. This CDR3 has 12 amino acids. Germline V gene data show CDR1 as SQVTM and CDR2 as ANQGSEA. DNA of the CDR3: TGCAGCGCCGGGGAGGAGGTTCCCCAAACTTTCTTT. Its protein product is CSAGEEVPQTFF.

The CDR3: CASSIPPASEAFF. The CDR3 nucleotides read TGTGCCAGCAGCATCCCTCCTGCCAGTGAAGCTTTCTTT. The chain joins TRBV5-4 to TRBJ1-1; D is unresolved. V lost 4 bases, J lost 7 bases, and 14 bases lay in between. The CDR3 runs 13 residues. Germline V CDR1 and CDR2: SGHNT, YYREEE (reference sequence).

This clone was detected once. The chain couples TRBV18 to TRBJ2-1, with 12 positions matching TRBD2. The V gene's germline CDR1 is KGHSH and CDR2 LQKENI. The CDR3 runs 15 residues. J lost 10 bases, V lost 0 bases, and 4 bases had no gene match. The CDR3 sequence is CASSPPASGGAEQFF. The CDR3 coding sequence is TGTGCCAGCTCACCACCGGCTAGCGGGGGGGCCGAGCAGTTCTTC.

This chain links TRBV11-2 with TRBJ2-2, with D hard to call. This CDR3 spans 14 amino acids. Trimming cost V 1 base and J 3 bases, with 6 bases left between them. CDR1 is SGHAT and CDR2 is FQNNGV in the germline V gene. The CDR3 here is CASSLGQHTGELFF. CDR3 coding DNA: TGTGCCAGCAGCTTAGGCCAGCACACCGGGGAGCTGTTTTTT.

The V gene is TRBV7-8, the J gene TRBJ1-2; D is undetermined. The CDR3 length is 14 residues. V was trimmed by 5 bases and J by 3 bases, leaving 13 bases between them. Germline values: CDR1 SGHVS, CDR2 FQNEAQ. The CDR3 here is CASSRSGSYYGYTF. The CDR3 DNA follows: TGTGCCAGCAGCCGATCAGGTTCCTACTATGGCTACACCTTC.

This chain joins TRBV6-5 and TRBJ1-1; no firm D call. V was cut by 5 bases and J by 3 bases, with 10 bases left in between. Germline CDR1 MNHEY, CDR2 SVGAGI. CDR3 size: 13 residues. CDR3 in amino acids: CASSPDPDTEAFF. The CDR3, as DNA: TGTGCCAGCAGTCCGGACCCGGACACTGAAGCTTTCTTT.

This rearrangement joins TRBV11-2 to TRBJ2-7, with D hard to call. The CDR3 is 14 residues long. The germline V and J ends were trimmed by 5 bases and 3 bases, with 14 bases remaining between them. In germline, CDR1 is SGHAT, CDR2 FQNNGV. The CDR3 here is CASSPGGSVYEQYF. CDR3 nucleotides: TGTGCCAGCAGCCCGGGCGGTTCCGTCTACGAGCAGTACTTC. The full variable domain, completed using reference TRBV11-2 and TRBJ2-7, is EAGVAQSPRYKIIEKRQSVAFWCNPISGHATLYWYQQILGQGPKLLIQFQNNGVVDDSQLPKDRFSAERLKGVDSTLKIQPAKLEDSAVYLCASSPGGSVYEQYFGPGTRLTVT.

The rearrangement links TRBV3-1 (or the pseudogene TRBV3-2) to TRBJ2-1; TRBD1 is a possible D gene (5 bases). The CDR3 has 15 amino acids. Germline V gene lookup returns CDR1 LGHDT and CDR2 YNNKEL (reference sequence). V lost 2 bases and J lost 6, with 14 bases in between. CDR3 in DNA: TGTGCCAGCAGCCAACGCGGACAATCGGGCAATGAGCAGTTCTTC. Protein product: CASSQRGQSGNEQFF.

The rearrangement uses TRBV3-1 (or the pseudogene TRBV3-2) and TRBJ1-6; D gene ambiguous. The CDR3 contains 12 residues. Trimming left V 1 base short and J 10 bases short, with 5 bases between. Germline CDR1 LGHDT, CDR2 YNNKEL (reference sequence). CDR3 nucleotides: TGTGCCAGCAGCCAAGGGTCATCACCCCTCCACTTT. Residues: CASSQGSSPLHF.

V is TRBV30 and J is TRBJ1-2; D call uncertain. The CDR3 spans 12 residues. The V end was cut by 4 bases, the J end by 8 bases, with 14 bases between. Germline lookup yields CDR1 GTSNPN and CDR2 SVGIG (reference sequence). The CDR3 protein is CAWNRGRGGYTF. The CDR3, as DNA: TGTGCCTGGAACCGTGGTCGTGGGGGCTACACCTTC. Combining the CDR3 with reference TRBV30 and TRBJ1-2 gives the whole variable domain SQTIHQWPATLVQPVGSPLSLECTVEGTSNPNLYWYRQAAGRGLQLLFYSVGIGQISSEVPQNLSASRPQDRQFILSSKKLLLSDSGFYLCAWNRGRGGYTFGSGTRLTVV.